This TCR beta chain was obtained from a study of CD8+ T cells in alopecia areata. Study information: Affected scalp percentage gauged treated patients' severity. Points from the study as a whole: Affected scalp, especially in alopecia totalis/universalis, had a higher clonality than normal scalp did.

In its sample, this clone was seen once. Its cognate antigen is unknown. Trimming left V 5 bases short and J 2 bases short, with 16 bases between. Germline V gives CDR1 GTSNPN, CDR2 SVGIG (reference sequence). This CDR3 is built from 15 residues. Treatment meaning: oral pan-JAK inhibitor, 5-10 mg twice daily. From alopecia areata patients, lesional scalp punch biopsies and peripheral blood were collected. Sorted out of PBMCs were CD4+ T cells and CD8+ T cells. Reverse transcription of extracted RNA yielded cDNA, which provided the sequencing template. Profiled with immunoSEQ multiplex PCR; TCRdb holds only in-frame clones, not every one. The table shows 150,000 to 200,000 clones, with roughly 60% occurring only once.

The receptor's source is a human donor with alopecia areata. Sequencing used CD4+ T cells sorted from blood, obtained at week 24, from a patient treated with tofacitinib. The chain employs TRBV30 and TRBJ1-5; D uncertain. CDR3: CAWGRGGIGNQPQHF. The CDR3 DNA follows: TGTGCCTGGGGACGGGGAGGGATCGGCAATCAGCCCCAGCATTTT. The full variable domain, rest sourced from reference TRBV30 and TRBJ1-5, is SQTIHQWPATLVQPVGSPLSLECTVEGTSNPNLYWYRQAAGRGLQLLFYSVGIGQISSEVPQNLSASRPQDRQFILSSKKLLLSDSGFYLCAWGRGGIGNQPQHFGDGTRLSIL.